This T cell receptor (beta chain) was sequenced during a study of OX40 agonist ivuxolimab in advanced cancers. The method was immunoSEQ multiplex PCR; TCRdb's version includes in-frame clones alone and lacks a portion of them. Among more than 65,000 clones, more than 70% were seen once, and the ten largest hold 5% to 6.5%. The CDR3 length is 14 residues. From germline, CDR1 is SEHNR and CDR2 FQNEAQ (reference sequence). V was trimmed by 7 bases and J by 7 bases, leaving 20 bases between them. Patients who had autoimmune disease history or got systemic immunosuppression were left out. Samples were taken at baseline and on day 1 of cycles 4 and 7.

Here the sequenced sample was CD4+ or CD8+ T cells sorted from blood, taken in a trial of the OX40 agonist ivuxolimab. The rearrangement joins TRBV7-9 to TRBJ2-7; either TRBD1 or TRBD2 may supply D (5 bases each). The source is an adult with an advanced solid tumor such as melanoma, head and neck, liver or kidney cancer. The CDR3 protein is CASNHGAGGEEQYF. CDR3 bases: TGTGCCAGCAACCACGGGGCCGGAGGAGAGGAGCAGTACTTC. Using reference TRBV7-9 and TRBJ2-7 for the parts outside the CDR3, the full variable domain is DTGVSQNPRHKITKRGQNVTFRCDPISEHNRLYWYRQTLGQGPEFLTYFQNEAQLEKSRLLSDRFSAERPKGSFSTLEIQRTEQGDSAMYLCASNHGAGGEEQYFGPGTRLTVT.